This T cell receptor (beta chain) was recorded in a study of blood T cell repertoires in COVID-19. About the research overall: PBMCs, B-cell-depleted T cells, or T cells provided the cDNA or gDNA that made up the material.

This clone showed up just a few times. Germline loops: CDR1 SGHTS, CDR2 YDEGEE. This CDR3 region has 16 residues. V trimming: 1 base; J trimming: 0 bases; junction bases outside the gene matches: 4. As processed by the authors: By means of reference gene primer amplification, nucleated cell counts were estimated. Method: immunoSEQ multiplex PCR; TCRdb's copy keeps in-frame clones and lacks some. V, J and clone size derive from that table, while D and trimming were established from the DNA sequence. The sample carries 400,000 to 500,000 clones, 80% to 90% recorded once. The clonotype originates from a woman aged 30 to 39 with active or convalescent COVID-19. Sequencing was performed on peripheral blood. This chain joins TRBV5-8 and TRBJ2-1, with 7 bases matching TRBD2. CDR3 protein: CASSLYWTSSYNEQFF. The CDR3 nucleotides are TGTGCCAGCAGCTTGTATTGGACTAGCTCCTACAATGAGCAGTTCTTC.